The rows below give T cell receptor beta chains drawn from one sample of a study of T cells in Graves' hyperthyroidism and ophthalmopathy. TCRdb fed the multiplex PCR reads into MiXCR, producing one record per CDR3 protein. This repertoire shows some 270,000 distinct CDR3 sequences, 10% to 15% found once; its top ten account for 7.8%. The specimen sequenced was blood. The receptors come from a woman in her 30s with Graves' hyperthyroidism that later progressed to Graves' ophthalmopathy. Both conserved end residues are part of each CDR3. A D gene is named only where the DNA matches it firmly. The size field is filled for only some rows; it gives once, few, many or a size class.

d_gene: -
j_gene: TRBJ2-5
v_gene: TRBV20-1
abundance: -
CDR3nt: TGCAGTGCTAGTAGTGCCAGCAGTAATTACCAAGAGACCCAGTACTTC
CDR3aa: CSASSASSNYQETQYF

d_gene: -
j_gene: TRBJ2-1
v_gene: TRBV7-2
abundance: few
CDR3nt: TGTGCCAGCAGCCCTAATGGGGTGCTCCCTCGAGGAGAGCAGTTCTTC
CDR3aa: CASSPNGVLPRGEQFF

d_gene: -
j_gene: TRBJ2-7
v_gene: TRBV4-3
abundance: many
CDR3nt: TGCGCCAGCAGCCAAGCGCCGGTTGTGCGGCCCTACGAGCAGTACTTC
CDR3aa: CASSQAPVVRPYEQYF

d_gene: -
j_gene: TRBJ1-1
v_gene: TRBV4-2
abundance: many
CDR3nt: TGTGCCAGCAGCTCCCTTGAAGTGAACACTGAAGCTTTCTTT
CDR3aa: CASSSLEVNTEAFF

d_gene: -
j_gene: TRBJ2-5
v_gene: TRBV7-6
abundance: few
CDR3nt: TGTGCCAGCAGCTTAGTAACGGTAACTCAAGAGACCCAGTACTTC
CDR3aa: CASSLVTVTQETQYF

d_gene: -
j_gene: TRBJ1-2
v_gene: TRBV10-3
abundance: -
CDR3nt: TGTGCCATCAGTGGGGGAGGTACTTATGGCTACACCTTC
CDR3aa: CAISGGGTYGYTF

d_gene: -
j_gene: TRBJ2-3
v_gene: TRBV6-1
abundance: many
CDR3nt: TGTGCCAGCAGTTCCACAGGATCGAGAGCAGATACGCAGTATTTT
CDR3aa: CASSSTGSRADTQYF

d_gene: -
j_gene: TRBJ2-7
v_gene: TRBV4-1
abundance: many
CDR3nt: TGCGCCAGCAGCCCTCCGGGGGAGCAGTACTTC
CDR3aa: CASSPPGEQYF

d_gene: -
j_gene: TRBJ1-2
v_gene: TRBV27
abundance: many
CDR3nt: TGTGCCAGCAGAATCTCGGGACTGACTAACTATGGCTACACCTTC
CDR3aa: CASRISGLTNYGYTF

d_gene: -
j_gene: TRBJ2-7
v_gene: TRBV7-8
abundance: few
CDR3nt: TGTGCCAGCAGCTTAGTTAGGGTTCCAATCGACGAGCAGTACTTC
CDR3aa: CASSLVRVPIDEQYF

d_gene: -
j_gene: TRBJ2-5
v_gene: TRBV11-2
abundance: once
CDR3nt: TGTGCCAGCAGCTACGAGGGACGGGAGACCCAGTACTTC
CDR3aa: CASSYEGRETQYF

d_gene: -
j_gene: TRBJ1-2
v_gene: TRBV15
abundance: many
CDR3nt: TGTGCCACCAGCAGAGATCGCGGACCCGGCCGTCAGCCCTTC
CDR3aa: CATSRDRGPGRQPF

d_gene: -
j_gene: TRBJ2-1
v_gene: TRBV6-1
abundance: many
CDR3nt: TGTGCCAGCAGTTATGGGCTAGGCTCCTACAATGAGCAGTTCTTC
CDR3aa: CASSYGLGSYNEQFF

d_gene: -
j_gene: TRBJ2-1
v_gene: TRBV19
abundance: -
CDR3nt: TGTGCCAGTAGTGGGGGGTATACTAGCTCCTACAATGAGCAGTTCTTC
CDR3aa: CASSGGYTSSYNEQFF

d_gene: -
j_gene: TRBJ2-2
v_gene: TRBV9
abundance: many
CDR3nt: TGTGCCAGCAGCGTAGGGACACAGAACACCGGGGAGCTGTTTTTT
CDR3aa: CASSVGTQNTGELFF

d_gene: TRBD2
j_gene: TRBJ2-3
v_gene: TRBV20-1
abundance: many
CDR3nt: TGCAGTGCTACTAGCGGCCTCAGCACAGATACGCAGTATTTT
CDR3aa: CSATSGLSTDTQYF

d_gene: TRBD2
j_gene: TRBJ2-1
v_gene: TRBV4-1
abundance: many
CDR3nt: TGCGCCAGCAGCCCGGGACTAGCGGGAAGGATCAATGAGCAGTTCTTC
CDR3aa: CASSPGLAGRINEQFF

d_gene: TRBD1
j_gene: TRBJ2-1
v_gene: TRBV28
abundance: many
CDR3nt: TGTGCCAGCAGTTTTCGGGCCGGGACAGTTTACAATGAGCAGTTCTTC
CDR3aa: CASSFRAGTVYNEQFF

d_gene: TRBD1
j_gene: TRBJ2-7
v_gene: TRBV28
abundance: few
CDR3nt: TGTGCCAGCAGACCCGGACAGGGGATTTACGAGCAGTACTTC
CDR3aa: CASRPGQGIYEQYF

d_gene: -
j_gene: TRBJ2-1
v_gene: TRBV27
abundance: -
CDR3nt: TGTGCCAGCAGTTTACGGTCTCAGGAGCAGTTCTTC
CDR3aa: CASSLRSQEQFF

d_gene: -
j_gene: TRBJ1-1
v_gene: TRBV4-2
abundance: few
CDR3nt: TGTGCCAGCAGCCAAGATCAGGTTATGAACACTGAAGCTTTCTTT
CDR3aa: CASSQDQVMNTEAFF

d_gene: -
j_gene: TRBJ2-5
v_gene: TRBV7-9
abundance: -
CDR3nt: TGTGCCTGCAGACCCGGGACACCACAAGAGACCCAGTACTTC
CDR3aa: CACRPGTPQETQYF

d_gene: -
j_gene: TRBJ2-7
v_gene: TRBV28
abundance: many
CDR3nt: TGTGCCCCCCACTACCCCTCCTACGAGCAGTACTTC
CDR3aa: CAPHYPSYEQYF

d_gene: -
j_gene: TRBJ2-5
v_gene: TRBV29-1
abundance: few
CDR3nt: TGCAGCGTTGGGGGTGGCCAAGAGACCCAGTACTTC
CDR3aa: CSVGGGQETQYF